This T cell receptor beta chain derives from a study of T-cell memory formation after mild COVID-19. Study-level points and caveats: Later expanders leaned toward CD4+, whereas clones contracting from day 15 to 85 were balanced CD4/CD8. For second-wave clones that peaked at day 37, SARS-CoV-2 specificity went unverified.

TCRalpha and TCRbeta libraries used 5'RACE with constant-segment primers and UMIs. TCRdb independently ran MiXCR on the 5' RACE reads; one entry per CDR3 protein. Of 150,000 to 200,000 distinct CDR3 sequences listed, roughly 31% are singletons. With regard to this clonotype: Its antigen is currently unknown.

This CDR3 contains 15 residues. In germline, CDR1 is SGDLS, CDR2 YYNGEE. The J segment lost 13 bases and the V segment lost 3 bases, leaving 11 bases of the junction unmatched. Material: PBMCs or a T cell subset sorted from them (not recorded which). J is TRBJ2-1 and V is TRBV9, with 12 bases lining up with TRBD2. The clonotype comes from an adult woman who had mild COVID-19 (a few samples of this study predate the infection). Cell type and time point are not known. The CDR3: CASSESSGRASKQFF. The CDR3 DNA is TGTGCCAGCAGCGAGTCTAGCGGGAGGGCCTCCAAACAGTTCTTC. Full variable domain (rest looked up from reference TRBV9 and TRBJ2-1): DSGVTQTPKHLITATGQRVTLRCSPRSGDLSVYWYQQSLDQGLQFLIQYYNGEERAKGNILERFSAQQFPDLHSELNLSSLELGDSALYFCASSESSGRASKQFFGPGTRLTVL.